The entry that follows covers one T cell receptor (beta chain) sequence. Its antigen remains unknown. The read gets to within 3 residues of the CDR3 end, and the germline J gene fills in the rest. Average input was roughly 1,100 ng genomic DNA for immunoSEQ TCR beta CDR3 amplification. Measured with immunoSEQ multiplex PCR; TCRdb has only the in-frame clones, and not every one. Its listing shows under 35,000 clones. The data originate from a study of T cells in women clearing cervical HPV infection. The overall study: Case blood was drawn when the lesion was first found; control blood after infection became undetectable. Case blood was drawn a median around 150 days after lesion detection. The study's findings and limits: Associations may precede or follow infection; HPV-specific or memory T cells were not isolated.

V was shortened by 1 base and J by 2 bases, with 15 bases between the two germline ends. Per the germline V gene, CDR1 is MDHEN and CDR2 is SYDVKM. This CDR3 spans 17 amino acids. Sequencing was done on a sample of blood buffy coat. This TCR was sampled from a woman aged 18-70 years with a cervical HPV16 infection that either progressed to CIN3+ or cleared (not recorded which). The chain employs TRBV28 and TRBJ1-3, with no clear D. The covered CDR3 bases are TGTGCCAGCAGTTTATATCCTCCGGGGAGGGCTGGAAACACC. It codes for CASSLYPPGRAGNT. The CDR3 in its entirety is CASSLYPPGRAGNTIYF.